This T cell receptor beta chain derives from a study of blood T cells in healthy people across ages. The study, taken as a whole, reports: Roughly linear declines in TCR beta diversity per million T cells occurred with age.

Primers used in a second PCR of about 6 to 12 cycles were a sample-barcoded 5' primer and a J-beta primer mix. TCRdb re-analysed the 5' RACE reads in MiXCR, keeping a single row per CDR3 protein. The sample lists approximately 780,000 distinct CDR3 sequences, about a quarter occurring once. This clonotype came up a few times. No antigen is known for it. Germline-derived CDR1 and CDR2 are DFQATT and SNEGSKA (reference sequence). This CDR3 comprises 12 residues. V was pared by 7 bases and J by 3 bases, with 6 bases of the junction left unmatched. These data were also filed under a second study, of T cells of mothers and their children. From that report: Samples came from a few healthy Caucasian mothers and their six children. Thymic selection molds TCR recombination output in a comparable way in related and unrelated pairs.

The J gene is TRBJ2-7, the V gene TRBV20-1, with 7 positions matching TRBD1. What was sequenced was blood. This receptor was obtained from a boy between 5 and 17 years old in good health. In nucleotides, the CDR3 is TGCAGTGTCATAGGGGGCAACTACGAGCAGTACTTC. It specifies CSVIGGNYEQYF.